This T cell receptor (beta chain) was sequenced during a study of response to subunit inactivated influenza vaccine. Study outcomes and limitations: With each seasonal influenza vaccination, the authors suggested, few new T cells are recruited.

Comments on this clonotype: Antigen: not known.

TCRdb analysed the RT-PCR reads with MiXCR anew, one entry per CDR3 protein. The table shows around 580,000 distinct CDR3 sequences, with approximately 12% occurring only once. The starting material was PBMCs from blood, obtained on the day of vaccination. The source of this sequence is a man in his forties or fifties who received an inactivated influenza vaccine.

CDR3 loop: CASSLAPSAETQYF. CDR3 sequence (DNA): TGTGCCAGCAGCTTAGCGCCTAGCGCTGAGACCCAGTACTTC. The J gene is TRBJ2-5, the V gene TRBV7-2; tentative D call: TRBD2 (6 bases). Trimming pared 0 bases from V and 5 bases from J, leaving 10 bases between. The length of the CDR3 is 14 residues. Per germline, CDR1 SGHTA and CDR2 FQGNSA.